These T cell receptor beta chains were read from a single sample in a study of cytomegalovirus exposure and HLA in healthy donors. TCRdb keeps only in-frame clones here, not all; method: immunoSEQ multiplex PCR. Among about 160,000 clones listed, 76% were seen once. Source material: PBMCs. These receptors were taken from a female donor in good health and CMV-seronegative. The conserved cysteine and the conserved F or W are not part of the CDR3 here. Where a row states a size, it is once, few, many or the class of an expanded clone; other rows omit it.

J: TRBJ2-6
V: TRBV7-6
length: 16
size: -
CDR3: ASSPSTSGRSGANVLT

J: TRBJ1-4
V: TRBV5-1
length: 13
size: -
CDR3: ASSLTGATNEKLF

J: TRBJ2-7
V: TRBV19
length: 10
size: -
CDR3: ASTTGVGEQY

J: TRBJ2-2
V: TRBV7-3
length: 13
size: -
CDR3: ASTPGGPVTGELF

J: TRBJ1-1
V: TRBV10-3
length: 12
size: -
CDR3: AISGTGVHTEAF

J: TRBJ2-5
V: TRBV4-3
length: 14
size: -
CDR3: ASSQEGLAGVETQY

J: TRBJ1-2
V: TRBV6-1
length: 13
size: few
CDR3: ASSEDLTGESGYT

J: TRBJ1-2
V: TRBV30
length: 12
size: once
CDR3: AWSADREVYGYT

J: TRBJ1-4
V: TRBV7-9
length: 13
size: once
CDR3: ASSLVSGNNEKLF

J: TRBJ2-1
V: TRBV29-1
length: 10
size: -
CDR3: SVEGQPNEQF

J: TRBJ2-5
V: TRBV10-3
length: 12
size: few
CDR3: AISGGEGPETQY

J: TRBJ2-6
V: TRBV5-1
length: 16
size: -
CDR3: ASSISQGASAGANGLT

J: TRBJ1-1
V: TRBV6-5
length: 11
size: -
CDR3: ASSSSRATEAF

J: TRBJ1-2
V: TRBV10-3
length: 15
size: few
CDR3: AISESLTGANTYGYT

J: TRBJ1-2
V: TRBV4-2
length: 14
size: -
CDR3: ASSQAPAGGGYGYT

J: TRBJ1-1
V: TRBV9
length: 19
size: -
CDR3: ASSSFPQVGRGQKVNTEAF

J: TRBJ2-4
V: TRBV7-8
length: 17
size: -
CDR3: ASSPIPGYINLAKNIQY

J: TRBJ2-7
V: TRBV5-1
length: 13
size: -
CDR3: ASSPLAGDSYEQY

J: TRBJ1-1
V: TRBV29-1
length: 14
size: -
CDR3: SVEGRVGVMNTEAF

J: TRBJ2-2
V: TRBV7-3
length: 14
size: few
CDR3: ASSLGTGANTGELF

J: TRBJ2-2
V: TRBV9
length: 14
size: -
CDR3: ASSGSGTANTGELF

J: TRBJ1-5
V: TRBV14
length: 11
size: once
CDR3: ASSRQGNQPQH

J: TRBJ2-5
V: TRBV6-5
length: 13
size: once
CDR3: ASSPPGQGQETQY

J: TRBJ2-5
V: TRBV19
length: 13
size: -
CDR3: ASSWGQGAMETQY

J: TRBJ2-1
V: TRBV7-2
length: 10
size: -
CDR3: ASSLVANEQF

J: TRBJ2-6
V: TRBV5-1
length: 17
size: -
CDR3: ASSGNLRGSSLGANVLT

J: TRBJ1-2
V: TRBV7-2
length: 10
size: once
CDR3: ASSLEEYGYT

J: TRBJ1-6
V: TRBV28
length: 13
size: once
CDR3: ASSSPQAYNSPLH

J: TRBJ1-2
V: TRBV6-5
length: 12
size: -
CDR3: ASSRDRANYGYT

J: TRBJ2-1
V: TRBV7-9
length: 13
size: -
CDR3: ASSLRTGAWDEQF

J: TRBJ2-1
V: TRBV9
length: 12
size: -
CDR3: ASSVGPGGEEQF

J: TRBJ2-3
V: TRBV5-4
length: 13
size: -
CDR3: ASSPTGGRYKTQY

J: TRBJ1-2
V: TRBV11-2
length: 13
size: few
CDR3: ASSSLDRAGEGYT

J: TRBJ1-2
V: TRBV19
length: 9
size: -
CDR3: ASSRGRSYT

J: TRBJ1-1
V: TRBV6-5
length: 12
size: -
CDR3: ASSAGVGNTEAF

J: TRBJ1-2
V: TRBV5-8
length: 11
size: -
CDR3: ASSLKISLGYT

J: TRBJ2-5
V: TRBV9
length: 11
size: -
CDR3: ASSVSGQETQY

J: TRBJ2-7
V: TRBV29-1
length: 13
size: -
CDR3: SVGGSGRDPYEQY

J: TRBJ2-1
V: TRBV9
length: 14
size: -
CDR3: ASSVDQRGSYNEQF

J: TRBJ2-7
V: TRBV19
length: 13
size: -
CDR3: ASSMFRTGGHEQY

J: TRBJ1-1
V: TRBV18
length: 11
size: -
CDR3: ASSQDRGTEAF

J: TRBJ2-1
V: TRBV28
length: 11
size: -
CDR3: ASKAPGRNEQF

J: TRBJ2-3
V: TRBV7-9
length: 15
size: -
CDR3: ASSLESGTLILNTQY

J: TRBJ2-5
V: TRBV5-1
length: 13
size: -
CDR3: ASSWVTGSQETQY

J: TRBJ2-3
V: TRBV7-2
length: 14
size: -
CDR3: ASSLRAGGFTDTQY

J: TRBJ2-7
V: TRBV11-3
length: 11
size: few
CDR3: ASSFMGQNEQY

J: TRBJ1-1
V: TRBV2
length: 17
size: -
CDR3: ASFQEREVTGRRNTEAF

J: TRBJ2-7
V: TRBV29-1
length: 13
size: -
CDR3: SVEVEGGSVYEQY

J: TRBJ1-1
V: TRBV5-1
length: 11
size: few
CDR3: ASSRQGGPEAF

J: TRBJ2-5
V: TRBV27
length: 17
size: -
CDR3: ASSFFGTSGSREGETQY

J: TRBJ2-6
V: TRBV5-1
length: 14
size: -
CDR3: ASSMTDPGGANVLT

J: TRBJ2-1
V: TRBV10-3
length: 10
size: -
CDR3: AVSSGRREQF

J: TRBJ2-1
V: TRBV19
length: 10
size: -
CDR3: ASSIFEGEQF

J: TRBJ2-1
V: TRBV9
length: 17
size: -
CDR3: ASSVYDRLAGSSYNEQF

J: TRBJ1-2
V: TRBV6-5
length: 12
size: -
CDR3: ASSYVGGGYGYT

J: TRBJ1-4
V: TRBV21-1
length: 15
size: -
CDR3: ASSRRGQGAEDEKLF

J: TRBJ2-1
V: TRBV19
length: 11
size: -
CDR3: ASSMGQGEGQF

J: TRBJ1-3
V: TRBV7-3
length: 11
size: -
CDR3: ASSLNFRDTIY

J: TRBJ1-1
V: TRBV4-1
length: 14
size: once
CDR3: ASSLFHSSMNTEAF